The sequence of this T cell receptor (beta chain) was determined in a study of cytomegalovirus exposure and HLA in healthy donors. Germline values: CDR1 SGHTA, CDR2 FQGNSA. The CDR3 consists of 12 residues. V dropped 5 bases and J dropped 6 bases, with 11 bases sitting between them. The PCR employed 60 Vbeta primers together with 13 Jbeta primers. Using immunoSEQ multiplex PCR, the repertoire was profiled, and TCRdb retains in-frame clones only, with some absent. There are under 200,000 clones in the sample; roughly 80% occur only once, and roughly 10% lies in the top ten. Findings and limits, study-wide: A later analysis found TCR association rates differed by HLA locus, highest for DRB1 and lowest for HLA-C. Further analysis was carried out later, and it showed several of the most significant clusters appearing linked to common viral pathogens. TCR beta V segments were, for the most part, productive about 87% or about 30% of the time in an earlier analysis. A missense DCLRE1C variant was associated with V- and J-gene trimming of TCR beta chains in a later analysis, and an independent cohort replicated the association.

As concerns this clone: What it binds is unknown.

The V gene is TRBV7-2, the J gene TRBJ2-7; no reliable D call. This receptor was obtained from a man in his forties or fifties in good health and CMV-seropositive. Specimen: PBMCs. The CDR3: CASSVLVGEQYF. CDR3 nucleotide sequence: TGTGCCAGCAGCGTCCTTGTCGGCGAGCAGTACTTC.